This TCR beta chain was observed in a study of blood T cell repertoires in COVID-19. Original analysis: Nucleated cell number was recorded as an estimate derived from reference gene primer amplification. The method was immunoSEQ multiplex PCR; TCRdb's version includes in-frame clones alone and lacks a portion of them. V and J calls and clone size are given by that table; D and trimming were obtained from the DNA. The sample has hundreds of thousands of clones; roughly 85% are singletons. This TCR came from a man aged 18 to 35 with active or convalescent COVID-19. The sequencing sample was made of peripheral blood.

Written as DNA, the CDR3 is TGCGCCAGCAGCCCTACCGGGACAGGGGGTAGAACAGATACGCAGTATTTT. This codes for CASSPTGTGGRTDTQYF. The V gene is TRBV4-3, the J gene TRBJ2-3; 11 nucleotides align to TRBD1. Germline CDR1 is LGHNA and CDR2 is YSLEER. V lost 4 bases, J lost 3 bases, and 9 bases stayed unmatched. This CDR3 has 17 amino acids.